The sequence of this T cell receptor beta chain was determined in a study of blood T cell repertoires in COVID-19. In terms of age and location, participants ranged from roughly 18 to 90 years and lived in about two dozen US areas. Data came from immunoSEQ multiplex PCR; TCRdb stores just in-frame clones and leaves some out. The repertoire holds a few hundred thousand clones, with 65% to 90% as singletons. The CDR3 has 16 residues. Germline V gene sequence: CDR1 SGHRS, CDR2 YFSETQ. V was cut by 5 bases and J by 0 bases, with 17 bases left in between. Source material: PBMCs or T cells enriched from blood (not recorded which). The source of this sequence is a man younger than 45 who had recovered from COVID-19. The chain employs TRBV5-1 and TRBJ1-2; D is ambiguous. The chain's CDR3 is CASRQDTGRANYGYTF. DNA for the CDR3: TGCGCCAGCAGGCAAGACACGGGGAGAGCTAACTATGGCTACACCTTC.